One sample yielded the 31 T cell receptor beta chains listed below, sequenced in a study of T-cell reconstitution after alpha-beta-depleted transplantation in children. Unique molecular identifiers featured in how the TCRbeta library was prepared. Each CDR3 protein gets one entry after TCRdb re-called the PCR reads with MiXCR. The data contain about 400,000 distinct CDR3 sequences, roughly 15% of them singletons. Sequenced here: PBMCs, mostly from graft donor cells, sampled 360 days after TCRalphabeta/CD19-depleted stem cell transplant. The receptor set was obtained from a boy under three years old who had a stem cell transplant for Wiskott-Aldrich syndrome, so the T cells may come from the graft donor.

The V gene is TRBV20-1, the J gene TRBJ2-2, with a weak D call TRBD1 (5 bases). The CDR3 contains 14 residues. Germline V gives CDR1 DFQATT, CDR2 SNEGSKA (reference sequence). With 0 bases removed from V and 1 base from J, the gap between germline ends came to 6 bases. CDR3 region: CSARDQGNTGELFF. CDR3 sequence (DNA): TGCAGTGCTAGAGATCAGGGGAACACCGGGGAGCTGTTTTTT.

In its sample, this clonotype was seen a few times. This chain links TRBV5-1 with TRBJ2-7; 8 nucleotides line up with TRBD1. Trimming cost V 4 bases and J 0 bases; bases outside gene matches: 6. The CDR3 covers 15 residues. Germline V CDR1 and CDR2: SGHRS, YFSETQ. The CDR3 loop is CASSPQTGASYEQYF. The CDR3 bases are TGCGCCAGCAGCCCACAGACAGGGGCCTCCTACGAGCAGTACTTC.

This clonotype was counted a few times. The rearrangement links TRBV5-1 to TRBJ2-2, with no clear D. Trimming left V 4 bases short and J 9 bases short, with 13 bases between. CDR3 length: 13 residues. CDR1 and CDR2 (germline): SGHRS, YFSETQ. The CDR3 is CASSHPTRRELFF. Here the CDR3 DNA reads TGCGCCAGCAGCCATCCAACCCGCCGGGAGCTGTTTTTT.

The chain links TRBV7-9 to TRBJ1-1, with 9 bases fitting TRBD1. V shed 5 bases, J shed 5 bases, and the junction held 15 bases outside the gene matches. Germline CDR1 and CDR2: SEHNR and FQNEAQ (reference sequence). CDR3 length: 17 residues. Written as DNA, the CDR3 is TGTGCCAGCAGCCCACAAGGAAGGGACAGGGTATTAACTGAAGCTTTCTTT. It codes for CASSPQGRDRVLTEAFF. Filled out from reference TRBV7-9 and TRBJ1-1, the complete variable domain reads DTGVSQNPRHKITKRGQNVTFRCDPISEHNRLYWYRQTLGQGPEFLTYFQNEAQLEKSRLLSDRFSAERPKGSFSTLEIQRTEQGDSAMYLCASSPQGRDRVLTEAFFGQGTRLTVV.

The sample holds a few counts of this clonotype. The chain links TRBV7-9 to TRBJ1-3, with D unclear. This CDR3 is 14 amino acids long. CDR1 SEHNR and CDR2 FQNEAQ come from the germline V gene (reference sequence). V gave up 1 base and J gave up 4 bases, with 8 bases separating them. This CDR3 is CASSLGLGGNTIYF. CDR3 sequence (DNA): TGTGCCAGCAGCTTAGGGCTCGGGGGAAACACCATATATTTT.

J is TRBJ2-2 and V is TRBV7-9; D gene uncertain. Germline-derived CDR1 and CDR2 are SEHNR and FQNEAQ (reference sequence). CDR3 length: 12 residues. The germline V and J ends were trimmed by 4 bases and 3 bases, with 3 bases remaining between them. The CDR3 reads CASSSDTGELFF. The CDR3 nucleotides read TGTGCCAGCAGCTCGGACACCGGGGAGCTGTTTTTT.

This clonotype was seen ten or more times. V usage is TRBV20-1 and J usage is TRBJ2-3; D is undetermined. The CDR3 totals 10 residues. V lost 3 bases, J lost 5 bases, and 3 bases lay in between. Germline CDR1 and CDR2: DFQATT and SNEGSKA (reference sequence). The CDR3 DNA reads TGCAGTGCTAGGGTAGATACGCAGTATTTT. The encoded protein is CSARVDTQYF.

This chain links TRBV3-1 with TRBJ2-4; no definite D call. The V end lost 0 bases, the J end lost 2 bases, and 17 bases lay between the germline ends. CDR3 size: 18 residues. The germline V gene has CDR1 LGHDT and CDR2 YNNKEL (reference sequence). The CDR3 region is CASSQDLGRVVTKNIQYF. CDR3 DNA sequence: TGTGCCAGCAGCCAAGATCTTGGCAGAGTGGTGACCAAAAACATTCAGTACTTC.

This clonotype was counted a few times. A much larger clone sits a single nucleotide away, making a read error possible. J is TRBJ2-1 and V is TRBV6-5, with 7 nucleotides matching TRBD1. The CDR3 totals 14 residues. The V gene's germline CDR1 is MNHEY and CDR2 SVGAGI. The V gene end was trimmed by 2 bases and the J gene end by 3 bases; junction bases not matched to a gene: 1. CDR3 sequence (DNA): TGTGCCAGCAGTTACGGGACAGTCTACAATGAGCAGTTCTTC. Encoded protein: CASSYGTVYNEQFF.

This clonotype was picked up a small number of times. The gene calls are TRBV5-1 and TRBJ2-6; the D gene is possibly TRBD2 (5 bases). The CDR3 is 15 residues long. Trimming shortened V by 6 bases and J by 11 bases, and 21 bases separated the two germline ends. Germline values: CDR1 SGHRS, CDR2 YFSETQ. DNA for the CDR3: TGCGCCAGCAAGGGCATCAGAGCTAGCCTCGACGTCCTGACTTTC. Translating gives CASKGIRASLDVLTF.

The CDR3 here is CSVDLAGVGKTDTQYF. DNA for the CDR3: TGCAGCGTTGATCTAGCGGGAGTGGGTAAGACAGATACGCAGTATTTT. The chain couples TRBV29-1 to TRBJ2-3, with 10 bases identical to TRBD2. V lost 3 bases to trimming and J lost 3 bases; unmatched junction nucleotides: 9. Looked up from germline, CDR1 is SQVTM and CDR2 is ANQGSEA. The CDR3 spans 16 residues.

The rearrangement joins TRBV19 to TRBJ2-7, with TRBD2 matching 14 bases. CDR1 is LNHDA and CDR2 is SQIVND in the germline V gene (reference sequence). This CDR3 has 21 residues. The V and J ends lost 6 bases and 0 bases, in that order; junction bases with no gene match: 19. The DNA of the CDR3 is TGTGCCAGTAGCGCCCGTGGACACTCGACTAGCGGGAGGGGCTACTCCTACGAGCAGTACTTC. It encodes CASSARGHSTSGRGYSYEQYF.

Only a few counts were recorded for this clonotype. The chain combines TRBV5-1 with TRBJ2-1; perhaps TRBD2 as D (5 bases). There are 14 residues in the CDR3. CDR1 and CDR2 from the germline V gene are SGHRS and YFSETQ. V was clipped by 5 bases and J by 7 bases, with 16 bases between them. The CDR3 is CASRKVALGNEQFF. The CDR3 nucleotides are TGCGCCAGCAGAAAGGTAGCGCTCGGGAATGAGCAGTTCTTC.

The genes are TRBV10-3 and TRBJ2-3, with D unclear. V was clipped by 11 bases and J by 0 bases, with 6 bases between them. The CDR3 is 11 amino acids. Germline CDR1 is ENHRY and CDR2 is SYGVKD. The CDR3 is CAFCSTDTQYF. The CDR3 nucleotides read TGTGCCTTTTGCAGCACAGATACGCAGTATTTT.

Comment on this clonotype: The conserved final phenylalanine or tryptophan is absent from the CDR3, which likely points to a read error. This rearrangement joins TRBV10-3 to TRBJ2-1; D is unclear. The CDR3 has 9 residues. Germline assignment: CDR1 ENHRY and CDR2 SYGVKD. Trimming removed 8 bases at V and 6 bases at J, with 2 bases between. CDR3 DNA sequence: TGTGCCATCCCCAATGAGCAGTTCTTA. Amino acid sequence: CAIPNEQFL.

This clonotype was seen more than once but under ten times. The chain carries TRBV23-1 and TRBJ1-5; no clear D. TRBV23-1 is an open reading frame, and its role is uncertain. The V and J ends lost 0 bases and 3 bases respectively, with 15 bases between them. This CDR3 has 17 residues. The CDR3 nucleotides are TGCGCCAGCAGTCAATCTCCGGGGAGTGAGATCAATCAGCCCCAGCATTTT. Residues: CASSQSPGSEINQPQHF.

Details on this clonotype: Since a much larger clone is just one base distant, this may be a read error. The chain has TRBV25-1 and TRBJ2-7; 10 nucleotides match TRBD1. This CDR3 contains 13 residues. Germline assignment: CDR1 MGHDK and CDR2 SYGVNS. V shed 6 bases, J shed 5 bases, and the junction held 4 bases outside the gene matches. The CDR3 bases are TGTGCCAGCAGGGGGACAGGGGTCAACGAGCAGTACTTC. Protein product: CASRGTGVNEQYF.

This clonotype has a handful of counts. The chain couples TRBV20-1 to TRBJ2-7; D possibly corresponds to TRBD2 (6 bases). This CDR3 contains 13 residues. The germline V and J ends were trimmed by 1 base and 5 bases, with 12 bases remaining between them. Germline V gene lookup returns CDR1 DFQATT and CDR2 SNEGSKA (reference sequence). The CDR3: CSARGGDEDEQYF. The CDR3 coding sequence is TGCAGTGCTAGAGGGGGGGATGAGGACGAGCAGTACTTC.

This clonotype was observed at least ten times. The CDR3 DNA sequence: TGTGCCAGCAGCCGACCGGGCCTCGGAGAGACCCAGTACTTC. It specifies CASSRPGLGETQYF. V gene TRBV14 combines with J gene TRBJ2-5; D not resolved. CDR1 and CDR2 (germline): SGHDN, FVKESK. The CDR3 runs 14 residues. V shed 4 bases and J shed 4 bases, with 13 bases lying between them. The full variable domain, completed using reference TRBV14 and TRBJ2-5, is EAGVTQFPSHSVIEKGQTVTLRCDPISGHDNLYWYRRVMGKEIKFLLHFVKESKQDESGMPNNRFLAERTGGTYSTLKVQPAELEDSGVYFCASSRPGLGETQYFGPGTRLLVL.

The chain is built from TRBV15 and TRBJ2-7; D unclear. The CDR3 has 16 residues. V was shortened by 1 base and J by 4 bases, with 17 bases between the two germline ends. Germline CDR1 reads LNHNV; CDR2 reads YYDKDF (reference sequence). This CDR3 is CATSRVPMGKRYEQYF. For the CDR3, the DNA is TGTGCCACCAGCAGAGTCCCGATGGGGAAGCGATACGAGCAGTACTTC.

The chain uses TRBV4-1 and TRBJ2-1; no reliable D call. Trimming shortened V by 0 bases and J by 9 bases, and 18 bases separated the two germline ends. This CDR3 is built from 16 residues. Per the germline V gene, CDR1 is MGHRA and CDR2 is YSYEKL. The chain's CDR3 is CASSQDGKSGHVEQFF. DNA for the CDR3: TGCGCCAGCAGCCAAGATGGGAAAAGTGGCCATGTTGAGCAGTTCTTC.

This clonotype was observed a handful of times. The chain employs TRBV6-5 and TRBJ2-3, with TRBD2 matching over 9 bases. The V and J ends lost 0 bases and 2 bases, in that order; junction bases with no gene match: 3. This CDR3 has 16 amino acids. Germline V lookup: CDR1 MNHEY, CDR2 SVGAGI. Here the CDR3 reads CASSYSTSGVTDTQYF. CDR3 sequence (DNA): TGTGCCAGCAGTTACTCGACTAGCGGAGTCACAGATACGCAGTATTTT.

DNA for the CDR3: TGTGCCAGCACCGGGGGGCCGGGAGAGACCCAGTACTTC. Encoded protein: CASTGGPGETQYF. The chain couples TRBV2 to TRBJ2-5, with TRBD2 as a possible D gene (7 bases). V dropped 7 bases and J dropped 4 bases, with 13 bases sitting between them. CDR3 length: 13 residues. Germline values: CDR1 SNHLY, CDR2 FYNNEI.

Only a few counts were recorded for this clonotype. The chain links TRBV3-1 to TRBJ2-5; TRBD2 is a possible D gene (6 bases). There are 18 residues in the CDR3. The germline V and J ends were trimmed by 0 bases and 1 base, with 18 bases remaining between them. Germline V gives CDR1 LGHDT, CDR2 YNNKEL (reference sequence). The CDR3 is CASSQEGVWGVPQETQYF. Here the CDR3 DNA reads TGTGCCAGCAGCCAAGAAGGGGTTTGGGGGGTTCCCCAAGAGACCCAGTACTTC.

The chain uses TRBV12-3 or TRBV12-4 and TRBJ1-5; D possibly corresponds to TRBD1 (5 bases). CDR3 length: 14 residues. Trimming cost V 4 bases and J 7 bases, with 14 bases left between them. DNA of the CDR3: TGTGCCAGCAGTTATGTGGGGGAGGGACAGCCCCAGCATTTT. Translated: CASSYVGEGQPQHF.

This clonotype was counted between two and nine times. The V call is TRBV7-2, the J call TRBJ2-1, with D uncertain. Per the germline V gene, CDR1 is SGHTA and CDR2 is FQGNSA. The CDR3 is made up of 11 amino acids. The V end was cut by 3 bases, the J end by 5 bases, with 2 bases between. CDR3 sequence reads: CASSFHNEQFF. The CDR3 DNA follows: TGTGCCAGCAGCTTCCACAATGAGCAGTTCTTC.

This clonotype came up a few times. J is TRBJ2-1 and V is TRBV12-3 or TRBV12-4, with D perhaps TRBD1 (6 bases). The length of the CDR3 is 14 residues. V was cut by 8 bases and J by 5 bases, with 16 bases left in between. The CDR3 region is CASGNRQVNNEQFF. The CDR3 region has the DNA TGTGCCAGCGGAAACAGACAGGTTAACAATGAGCAGTTCTTC.

V is TRBV7-2 and J is TRBJ2-2; 7 bases map to TRBD1. The CDR3 is 13 residues long. CDR1 and CDR2 from the germline V gene are SGHTA and FQGNSA. J was trimmed by 7 bases and V by 4 bases; bases with no gene match: 3. The CDR3: CASSSTGFGELFF. In nucleotides, the CDR3 is TGTGCCAGCAGCTCGACAGGGTTCGGGGAGCTGTTTTTT.

The chain recombines TRBV6-2 or TRBV6-3 with TRBJ2-7; D call uncertain. The CDR3 is 15 amino acids. Germline CDR1 MNHEY, CDR2 SVGEGT. V dropped 4 bases and J dropped 3 bases, with 16 bases sitting between them. The CDR3 is CASSSWNSQRYEQYF. CDR3 nucleotides: TGTGCCAGCAGTTCCTGGAACTCGCAGCGCTACGAGCAGTACTTC.

This clonotype was counted ten times or more. The chain has TRBV20-1 and TRBJ2-1; 10 bases match TRBD2. J lost 3 bases, V lost 6 bases, and 8 bases had no gene match. This CDR3 comprises 15 residues. Germline V gene lookup returns CDR1 DFQATT and CDR2 SNEGSKA (reference sequence). The CDR3 nucleotides read TGCAGTGCGGATAACCCTAGCGGGAGCTACAATGAGCAGTTCTTC. Protein sequence: CSADNPSGSYNEQFF.

Only a few counts were recorded for this clonotype. The V and J genes are TRBV27 and TRBJ1-6; TRBD1 aligns across 8 bases. CDR1 MNHEY and CDR2 SMNVEV come from the germline V gene (reference sequence). The CDR3 contains 14 residues. V lost 6 bases to trimming and J lost 10 bases; unmatched junction nucleotides: 8. This CDR3 is CASRFKTGVSPLHF. The CDR3 DNA reads TGTGCCAGCAGATTTAAGACAGGGGTCTCACCCCTCCACTTT.